This TCR beta chain was captured in a study of radiation and T cells in renal cell carcinoma. Per the germline V gene, CDR1 is SGHAT and CDR2 is FQNNGV. J gave up 0 bases and V 8 bases, and 5 bases lay outside the gene matches. This CDR3 has 14 residues. TCRdb's table, derived via immunoSEQ multiplex PCR, lists solely in-frame clones and lacks some. The repertoire has 65,000 or so clones, around three quarters of them found once; the top ten carry about 6.4%. Time point defined: blood 4 weeks post-SBRT, at nephrectomy. The treatment here: 15 Gy SBRT to primary tumor, nephrectomy 4 weeks later. The source of this sequence is a man in his 60s with renal cell carcinoma. The material was blood, obtained from a patient whose treatment included radiotherapy and nephrectomy. This rearrangement joins TRBV11-2 to TRBJ2-3, with 7 bases matching TRBD2. The CDR3 is CASLWRGSTDTQYF. Here the CDR3 DNA reads TGTGCCAGCTTATGGCGGGGGAGCACAGATACGCAGTATTTT.